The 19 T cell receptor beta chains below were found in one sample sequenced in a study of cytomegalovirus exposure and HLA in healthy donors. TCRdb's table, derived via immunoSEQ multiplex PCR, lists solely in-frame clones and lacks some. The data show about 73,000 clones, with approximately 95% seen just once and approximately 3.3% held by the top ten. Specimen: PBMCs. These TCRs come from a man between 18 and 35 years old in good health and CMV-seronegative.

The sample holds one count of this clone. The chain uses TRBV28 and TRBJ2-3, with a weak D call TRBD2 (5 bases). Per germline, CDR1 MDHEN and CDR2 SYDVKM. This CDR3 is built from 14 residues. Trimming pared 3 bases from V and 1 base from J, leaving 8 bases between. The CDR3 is CASSFSRGTDTQYF. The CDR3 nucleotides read TGTGCCAGCAGTTTCTCGCGGGGCACAGATACGCAGTATTTT.

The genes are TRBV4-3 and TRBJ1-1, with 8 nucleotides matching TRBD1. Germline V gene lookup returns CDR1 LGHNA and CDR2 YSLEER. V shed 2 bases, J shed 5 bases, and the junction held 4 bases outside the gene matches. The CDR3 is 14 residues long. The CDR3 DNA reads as TGCGCCAGCAGCCAAACAGGGGGAGGGACTGAAGCTTTCTTT. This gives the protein CASSQTGGGTEAFF.

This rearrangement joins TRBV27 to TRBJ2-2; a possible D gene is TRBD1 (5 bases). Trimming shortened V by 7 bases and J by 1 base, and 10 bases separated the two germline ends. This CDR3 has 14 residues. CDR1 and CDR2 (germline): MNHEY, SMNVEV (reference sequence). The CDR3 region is CASKGIMNTGELFF. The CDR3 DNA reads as TGTGCCAGCAAGGGGATAATGAACACCGGGGAGCTGTTTTTT.

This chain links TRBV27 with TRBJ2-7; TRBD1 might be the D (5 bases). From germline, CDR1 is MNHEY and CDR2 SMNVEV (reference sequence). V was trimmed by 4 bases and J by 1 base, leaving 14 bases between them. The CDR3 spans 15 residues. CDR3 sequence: CASSSRATGSYEQYF. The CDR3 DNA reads TGTGCCAGCAGTTCACGGGCCACAGGTTCCTACGAGCAGTACTTC.

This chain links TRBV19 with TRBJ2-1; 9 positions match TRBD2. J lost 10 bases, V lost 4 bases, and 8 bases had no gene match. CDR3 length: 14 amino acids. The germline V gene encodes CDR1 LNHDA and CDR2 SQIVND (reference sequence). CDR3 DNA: TGTGCCAGTAGTACTAGCGGGGCTTCACAGGAGCAGTTCTTC. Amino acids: CASSTSGASQEQFF.

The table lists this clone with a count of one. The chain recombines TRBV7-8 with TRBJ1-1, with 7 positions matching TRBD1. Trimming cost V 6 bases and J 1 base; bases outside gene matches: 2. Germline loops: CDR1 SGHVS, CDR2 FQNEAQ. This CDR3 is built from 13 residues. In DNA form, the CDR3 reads TGTGCCAGCAGGCAGGGGGAGAACACTGAAGCTTTCTTT. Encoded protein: CASRQGENTEAFF.

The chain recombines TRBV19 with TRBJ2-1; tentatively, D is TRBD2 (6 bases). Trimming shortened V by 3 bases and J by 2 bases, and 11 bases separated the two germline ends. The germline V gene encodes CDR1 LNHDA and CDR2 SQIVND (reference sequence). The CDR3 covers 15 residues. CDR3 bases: TGTGCCAGTAGTATGGGCGGGGAGGCCTACAATGAGCAGTTCTTC. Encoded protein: CASSMGGEAYNEQFF.

CDR3 protein: CASSPGQGGMETQYF. As DNA, the CDR3 is TGTGCCAGCAGCCCCGGACAGGGGGGTATGGAGACCCAGTACTTC. The chain uses TRBV7-2 and TRBJ2-5; TRBD1 agrees at 10 bases. This CDR3 has 15 residues. V shed 5 bases, J shed 5 bases, and the junction held 8 bases outside the gene matches. From germline, CDR1 is SGHTA and CDR2 FQGNSA.

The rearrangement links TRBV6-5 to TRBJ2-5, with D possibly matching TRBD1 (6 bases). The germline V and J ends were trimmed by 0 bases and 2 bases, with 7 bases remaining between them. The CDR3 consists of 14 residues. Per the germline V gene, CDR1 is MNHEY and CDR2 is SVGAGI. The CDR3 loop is CASSYSTGQETQYF. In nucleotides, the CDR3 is TGTGCCAGCAGTTACTCGACAGGACAAGAGACCCAGTACTTC.

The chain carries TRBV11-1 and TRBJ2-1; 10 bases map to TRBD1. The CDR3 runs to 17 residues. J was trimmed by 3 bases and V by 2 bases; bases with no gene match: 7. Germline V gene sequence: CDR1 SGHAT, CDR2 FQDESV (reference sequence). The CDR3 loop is CASSLYGQGVGYNEQFF. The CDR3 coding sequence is TGTGCCAGCAGCTTATACGGACAGGGGGTCGGCTACAATGAGCAGTTCTTC.

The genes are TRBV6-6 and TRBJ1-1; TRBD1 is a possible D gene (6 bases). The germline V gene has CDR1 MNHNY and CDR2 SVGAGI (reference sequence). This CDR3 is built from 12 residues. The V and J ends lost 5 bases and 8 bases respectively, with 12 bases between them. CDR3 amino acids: CASSDRTGEAFF. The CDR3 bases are TGTGCCAGCAGTGACAGGACGGGGGAAGCTTTCTTT.

The CDR3 DNA reads TGTGCCAGCAGTTTATTGTATGGGGCGGTAACCTTC. The encoded protein is CASSLLYGAVTF. V gene TRBV28 combines with J gene TRBJ1-2; tentative D call: TRBD1 (5 bases). In germline, CDR1 is MDHEN, CDR2 SYDVKM. This CDR3 is built from 12 residues. The V end lost 1 base, the J end lost 14 bases, and 14 bases lay between the germline ends.

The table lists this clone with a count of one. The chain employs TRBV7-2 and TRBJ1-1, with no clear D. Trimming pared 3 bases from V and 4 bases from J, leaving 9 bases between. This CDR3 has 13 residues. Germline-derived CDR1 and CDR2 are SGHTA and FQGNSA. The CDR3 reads CASSLEGTTEAFF. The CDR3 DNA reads TGTGCCAGCAGCTTGGAGGGAACCACTGAAGCTTTCTTT.

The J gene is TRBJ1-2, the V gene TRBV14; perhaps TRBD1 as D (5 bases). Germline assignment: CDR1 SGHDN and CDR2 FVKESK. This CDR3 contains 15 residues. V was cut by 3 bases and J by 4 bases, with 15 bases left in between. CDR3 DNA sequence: TGTGCCAGCAGCCAGTGGCAGGGTGGGGTCTATGGCTACACCTTC. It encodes CASSQWQGGVYGYTF.

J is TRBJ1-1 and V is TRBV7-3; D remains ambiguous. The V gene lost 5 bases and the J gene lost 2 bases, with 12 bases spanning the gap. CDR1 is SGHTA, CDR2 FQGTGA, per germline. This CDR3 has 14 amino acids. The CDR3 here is CASSPGGRNTEAFF. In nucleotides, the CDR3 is TGTGCCAGCAGCCCTGGCGGAAGAAACACTGAAGCTTTCTTT.

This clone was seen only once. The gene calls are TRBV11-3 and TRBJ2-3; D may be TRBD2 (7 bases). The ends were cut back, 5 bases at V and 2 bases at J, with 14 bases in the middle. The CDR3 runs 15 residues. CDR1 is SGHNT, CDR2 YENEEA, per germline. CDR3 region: CASSPGGGVTDTQYF. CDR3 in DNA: TGTGCCAGCAGCCCCGGAGGGGGGGTCACAGATACGCAGTATTTT.

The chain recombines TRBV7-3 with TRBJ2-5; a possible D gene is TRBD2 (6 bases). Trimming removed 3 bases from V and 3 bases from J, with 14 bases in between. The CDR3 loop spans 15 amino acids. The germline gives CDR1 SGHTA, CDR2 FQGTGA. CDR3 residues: CASSFTAGREETQYF. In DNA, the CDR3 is TGTGCCAGCAGCTTTACCGCGGGACGGGAAGAGACCCAGTACTTC.

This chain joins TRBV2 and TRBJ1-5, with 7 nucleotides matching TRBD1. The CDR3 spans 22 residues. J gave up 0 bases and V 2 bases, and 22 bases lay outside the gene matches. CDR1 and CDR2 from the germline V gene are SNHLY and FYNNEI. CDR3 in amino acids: CASSETLGRAPLGTDSNQPQHF. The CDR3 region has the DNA TGTGCCAGCAGTGAAACGCTAGGTAGGGCTCCCTTAGGGACAGATAGCAATCAGCCCCAGCATTTT.

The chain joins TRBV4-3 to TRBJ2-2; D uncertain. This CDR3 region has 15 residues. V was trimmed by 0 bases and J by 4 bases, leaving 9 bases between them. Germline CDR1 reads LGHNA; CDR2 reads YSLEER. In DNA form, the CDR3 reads TGCGCCAGCAGCCAAGATGGTAGCTCCACCGGGGAGCTGTTTTTT. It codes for CASSQDGSSTGELFF.